This TCR beta chain came from a study of response to subunit inactivated influenza vaccine. Findings and limits, study-wide: Each seasonal influenza vaccination, the authors suggested, recruits few new T cells.

This clonotype was picked up many times. Its target is not known. TCRdb analysed the RT-PCR reads with MiXCR anew, one entry per CDR3 protein. The data contain approximately 520,000 distinct CDR3 sequences, approximately 15% of them singletons. This specimen was CD4+ T cells sorted from PBMCs, taken less than 30 months after vaccination. The sequence was collected from a man aged 50-75 years who received an inactivated influenza vaccine.

CDR3 sequence: CASGDGLNTEAFF. In DNA form, the CDR3 reads TGTGCCAGCGGGGACGGATTGAACACTGAAGCTTTCTTT. The chain combines TRBV11-2 with TRBJ1-1, with a possible D match to TRBD1 (5 bases). There are 13 residues in the CDR3. Trimming stripped 8 bases from V and 0 bases from J, with 10 bases between. Germline CDR1 is SGHAT and CDR2 is FQNNGV.